This T cell receptor (beta chain) originates from a study of T cells in Graves' hyperthyroidism and ophthalmopathy. RNA transcripts were the template for amplifying TCR beta CDR3 regions. The HTBI primer set was used in a first-round RT-PCR of the TCR CDR3. TCRdb redid the calling of the multiplex PCR reads with MiXCR, one entry per CDR3 protein. The data hold 500,000 to 600,000 distinct CDR3 sequences, with around 45% observed a single time. About this clonotype itself: The target antigen is unknown. The DNA is left out, because the CDR3 cannot be placed on it with certainty; the CDR3 is given as TCRdb lists it.

The study, taken as a whole, reports: Most clonotypes expanded in the thyroid (above 0.001) were also present in blood.

CDR1 is LNHNV and CDR2 is YYDKDF in the germline V gene (reference sequence). The CDR3 numbers 16 amino acids, ends counted. Not enrolled were patients with uncontrolled infection, other autoimmune disease, pregnancy or lactation. The diagnoses drew upon clinical symptoms, serum thyroxine and TRAb, thyroid ultrasound and orbital computed tomography. This receptor was obtained from an adult woman with Graves' disease, either hyperthyroidism or ophthalmopathy (not recorded which). This chain joins TRBV15 and TRBJ1-5; TRBD1, the table's D call, lacks a check against the DNA. The sample taken for sequencing was peripheral blood or thyroid tissue (not recorded which). Here the CDR3 reads CATSTSGRGGNQPQHF.